The rows below give T cell receptor beta chains drawn from one sample of a study of cytotoxic CD8 clonotypes in ibrutinib-treated CLL. Measured with immunoSEQ multiplex PCR; TCRdb has only the in-frame clones, and not every one. The sample shows about 270,000 clones, about 72% of them seen only once. The sample consisted of PBMCs, taken at disease progression, from a patient treated with ibrutinib. The source of these receptors is a human donor with chronic lymphocytic leukemia. The CDR3 runs from the conserved cysteine through the conserved F or W. The D gene is left open where the match is weak. Not all rows give a size; the values are once, few, many and, for expanded clones, a class.

j_gene | d_gene | abundance | v_gene | CDR3aa | CDR3nt
TRBJ1-1 | TRBD1 | NA | TRBV19 | CASRKTGWEAFF | TGTGCCAGTAGGAAGACAGGGTGGGAGGCTTTCTTT
TRBJ1-2 | NA | NA | TRBV4-1 | CASSQDSGNYGYTF | TGCGCCAGCAGCCAAGATTCAGGGAACTATGGCTACACCTTC
TRBJ1-2 | TRBD1 | few | TRBV19 | CASLSGGLNYGYTF | TGTGCCAGCCTATCAGGGGGCCTTAACTATGGCTACACCTTC
TRBJ2-5 | TRBD2 | NA | TRBV7-2 | CASSLAWAGGFETQYF | TGTGCCAGCAGCTTAGCGTGGGCGGGGGGTTTTGAGACCCAGTACTTC
TRBJ2-7 | TRBD2 | NA | TRBV2 | CASSDATSLYEQYF | TGTGCCAGCAGTGATGCGACTAGCTTATACGAGCAGTACTTC
TRBJ2-7 | NA | once | TRBV19 | CASSPKGYSYEQYF | TGTGCCAGTAGTCCTAAGGGGTACTCCTACGAGCAGTACTTC
TRBJ2-1 | TRBD2 | NA | TRBV2 | CASSEGLAGISSYNEQFF | TGTGCCAGCAGTGAAGGACTAGCGGGGATAAGCTCCTACAATGAGCAGTTCTTC
TRBJ2-1 | TRBD2 | NA | TRBV7-2 | CASSFSGGSNEQFF | TGTGCCAGCAGCTTTAGCGGGGGAAGTAATGAGCAGTTCTTC
TRBJ1-4 | NA | NA | TRBV6-5 | CASSRQVNEKLFF | TGTGCCAGCAGTCGACAGGTTAATGAAAAACTGTTTTTT
TRBJ2-1 | TRBD2 | NA | TRBV5-1 | CASSPMETSGRNEQFF | TGCGCCAGCAGCCCAATGGAGACTAGCGGGAGGAATGAGCAGTTCTTC
TRBJ1-6 | NA | NA | TRBV2 | CASADPFTSPLHF | TGTGCCAGCGCTGACCCTTTCACATCACCCCTCCACTTT
TRBJ1-5 | NA | NA | TRBV27 | CASSLSPSGGQPQHF | TGTGCCAGCAGTTTATCACCCTCGGGCGGGCAGCCCCAGCATTTT
TRBJ2-7 | NA | NA | TRBV9 | CASSVGSVSYEQYF | TGTGCCAGCAGCGTAGGGAGCGTCAGCTACGAGCAGTACTTC
TRBJ1-4 | TRBD1 | NA | TRBV18 | CASSPTGREEKLFF | TGTGCCAGCTCACCGACAGGGAGGGAGGAAAAACTGTTTTTT
TRBJ2-1 | TRBD2 | NA | TRBV7-3 | CASSLRLAPYNEQFF | TGTGCCAGCAGCCTGAGACTAGCGCCGTACAATGAGCAGTTCTTC
TRBJ2-3 | TRBD2 | NA | TRBV27 | CASSPLAGVDTQYF | TGTGCCAGCAGTCCTCTAGCGGGAGTAGATACGCAGTATTTT
TRBJ2-2 | NA | once | TRBV6-5 | CASSYPLGGNTGELFF | TGTGCCAGCAGTTACCCACTCGGGGGGAACACCGGGGAGCTGTTTTTT
TRBJ2-7 | TRBD2 | NA | TRBV27 | CASTPPGLAGINEQYF | TGTGCCAGCACCCCGCCGGGACTAGCGGGAATCAACGAGCAGTACTTC
TRBJ2-7 | TRBD1 | NA | TRBV19 | CASSPARGTGLYEQYF | TGTGCCAGTAGTCCCGCCCGGGGGACAGGCCTCTACGAGCAGTACTTC
TRBJ1-1 | TRBD1 | few | TRBV13 | CASSRDREAAFF | TGTGCCAGCAGCCGTGACAGGGAAGCAGCTTTCTTT
TRBJ2-7 | TRBD2 | NA | TRBV6-6 | CASTGTSGAEQYF | TGTGCCAGCACTGGGACTAGTGGGGCCGAGCAGTACTTC
TRBJ2-3 | NA | NA | TRBV6-1 | CASSDIDTDTQYF | TGTGCCAGCAGTGACATAGACACAGATACGCAGTATTTT
TRBJ2-5 | NA | once | TRBV28 | CASSKNRDPETQYF | TGTGCCAGCAGCAAAAACAGGGACCCAGAGACCCAGTACTTC
TRBJ2-3 | NA | NA | TRBV28 | CASSFLRGGADTQYF | TGTGCCAGCAGTTTTCTCCGCGGAGGGGCAGATACGCAGTATTTT
TRBJ2-3 | NA | few | TRBV4-1 | CASSPTGGTFKSPDTQYF | TGCGCCAGCTCCCCTACCGGCGGGACCTTCAAGTCACCAGATACGCAGTATTTT
TRBJ2-7 | TRBD2 | NA | TRBV14 | CASSPLAGVHHEQYF | TGTGCCAGCAGCCCATTAGCGGGAGTCCACCACGAGCAGTACTTC
TRBJ2-1 | NA | NA | TRBV14 | CASSQPQGSYNEQFF | TGTGCCAGCAGCCAACCACAGGGATCCTACAATGAGCAGTTCTTC
TRBJ2-7 | NA | few | TRBV27 | CASTPLGAVHNKGGEQYF | TGTGCCAGCACCCCTTTAGGGGCGGTCCACAACAAGGGAGGAGAGCAGTACTTC
TRBJ1-6 | NA | NA | TRBV5-1 | CASSLDLGSYNSPLHF | TGCGCCAGCAGCTTGGATCTGGGAAGCTATAATTCACCCCTCCACTTT
TRBJ2-7 | NA | few | TRBV29-1 | CSGKDGPYEQYF | TGCAGCGGAAAGGACGGGCCCTACGAGCAGTACTTC
TRBJ2-1 | TRBD2 | NA | TRBV6-5 | CASSYLVGTSANEQFF | TGTGCCAGCAGTTACCTAGTGGGGACTAGCGCGAATGAGCAGTTCTTC
TRBJ2-7 | TRBD2 | NA | TRBV6-5 | CASSYSSTSGYEQYF | TGTGCCAGCAGTTACTCCTCGACTAGCGGCTACGAGCAGTACTTC
TRBJ2-5 | NA | NA | TRBV27 | CASSGGWLQETQYF | TGTGCCAGCTCTGGTGGGTGGCTCCAAGAGACCCAGTACTTC
TRBJ1-2 | NA | NA | TRBV21-1 | CASSNKMGPGRTYGYTF | TGTGCCAGCAGCAACAAAATGGGTCCAGGGAGAACGTATGGCTACACCTTC
TRBJ2-5 | TRBD2 | NA | TRBV28 | CASSLLAGGETQYF | TGTGCCAGCAGTTTGCTAGCGGGAGGGGAGACCCAGTACTTC
TRBJ2-3 | NA | NA | TRBV29-1 | CSVEEQGLRDTQYF | TGCAGCGTTGAAGAACAGGGACTGCGGGATACGCAGTATTTT
TRBJ1-1 | TRBD1 | NA | TRBV11-2 | CASSSGTGRTEAFF | TGTGCCAGCAGCTCAGGGACAGGACGGACTGAAGCTTTCTTT
TRBJ2-7 | TRBD2 | NA | TRBV10-3 | CAIQKGTGGYEQYF | TGTGCCATACAAAAAGGGACGGGAGGGTACGAGCAGTACTTC
TRBJ2-7 | NA | once | TRBV20-1 | CSAGFAYEQYF | TGCAGTGCCGGGTTCGCCTACGAGCAGTACTTC
TRBJ2-7 | NA | NA | TRBV9 | CASSATSDDEQYF | TGTGCCAGCAGCGCGACTAGTGACGACGAGCAGTACTTC
TRBJ2-7 | NA | NA | TRBV13 | CASSLRASQGRAEQYF | TGTGCCAGCAGCTTAAGGGCCTCGCAGGGAAGGGCCGAGCAGTACTTC
TRBJ2-5 | NA | NA | TRBV18 | CASSPRREGLVYF | TGTGCCAGCTCACCACGTCGCGAGGGCCTCGTGTACTTC
TRBJ2-7 | TRBD2 | NA | TRBV28 | CASTKSGTTYEQYF | TGTGCCAGCACCAAATCCGGGACTACCTACGAGCAGTACTTC
TRBJ2-4 | TRBD1 | NA | TRBV29-1 | CSVGWQGDIQYF | TGCAGCGTTGGATGGCAGGGGGACATTCAGTACTTC
TRBJ1-2 | NA | few | TRBV29-1 | CSPELGYTF | TGCAGCCCTGAGCTTGGCTACACCTTC
TRBJ1-2 | NA | NA | TRBV9 | CASSVGGSYGYTF | TGTGCCAGCAGCGTAGGGGGAAGCTATGGCTACACCTTC